This record covers a single TCR beta chain. These data are taken from a study of blood T cell repertoires in COVID-19. Looking at the study overall: Nucleic acid was either cDNA or gDNA, and it came from T cells, B-cell-depleted T cells, or PBMCs.

With 3 bases removed from V and 9 bases from J, the gap between germline ends came to 9 bases. Per germline, CDR1 SGHDN and CDR2 FVKESK. The CDR3 is made up of 13 amino acids. Study processing details: Reference gene primer amplification yielded estimated nucleated cell counts. The protocol was immunoSEQ multiplex PCR, while the TCRdb copy is restricted to in-frame clones and leaves out a portion. The DNA gave D and trimming, while V, J and clone size come from that table. The sample shows some 89,000 clones, 60% to 85% of them seen only once. The source is a man aged 65 to 79 with acute or convalescent COVID-19. Sequencing was performed on peripheral blood. This chain connects TRBV14 to TRBJ1-6; the D is unclear. The CDR3 protein is CASSHDWSSPLHF. CDR3 nucleotide sequence: TGTGCCAGCAGCCACGATTGGAGTTCACCCCTCCACTTT.